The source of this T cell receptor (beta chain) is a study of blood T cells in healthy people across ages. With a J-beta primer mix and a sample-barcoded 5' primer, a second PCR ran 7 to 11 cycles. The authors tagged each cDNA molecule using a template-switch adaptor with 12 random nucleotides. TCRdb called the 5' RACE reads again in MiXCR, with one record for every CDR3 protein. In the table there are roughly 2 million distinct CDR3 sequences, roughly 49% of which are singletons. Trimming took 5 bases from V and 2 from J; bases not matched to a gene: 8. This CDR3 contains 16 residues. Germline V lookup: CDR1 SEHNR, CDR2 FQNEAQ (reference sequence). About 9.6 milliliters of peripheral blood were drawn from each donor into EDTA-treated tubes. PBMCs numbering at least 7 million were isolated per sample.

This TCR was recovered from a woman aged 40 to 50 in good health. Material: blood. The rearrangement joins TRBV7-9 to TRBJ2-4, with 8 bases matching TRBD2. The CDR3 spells CASSPVVAGTKNIQYF. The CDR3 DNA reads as TGTGCCAGCAGCCCCGTGGTAGCGGGGACCAAAAACATTCAGTACTTC.